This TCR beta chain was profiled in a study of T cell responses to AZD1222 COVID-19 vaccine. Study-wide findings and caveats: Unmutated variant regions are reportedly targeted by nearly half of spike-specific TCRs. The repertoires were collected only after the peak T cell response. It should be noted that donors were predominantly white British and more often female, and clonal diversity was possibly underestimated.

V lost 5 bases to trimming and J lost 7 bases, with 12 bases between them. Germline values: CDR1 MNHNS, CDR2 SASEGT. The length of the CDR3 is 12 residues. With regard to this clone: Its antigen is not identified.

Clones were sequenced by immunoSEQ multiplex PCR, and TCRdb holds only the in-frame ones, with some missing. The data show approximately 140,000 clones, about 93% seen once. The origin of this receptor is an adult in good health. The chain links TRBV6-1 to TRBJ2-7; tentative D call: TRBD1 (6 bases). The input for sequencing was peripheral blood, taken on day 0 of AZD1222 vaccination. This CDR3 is CASSFNTGEQYF. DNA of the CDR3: TGTGCCAGCAGTTTCAATACAGGGGAGCAGTACTTC.